The 20 T cell receptor beta chains in this list originate from one sample, sequenced in a study of cytomegalovirus exposure and HLA in healthy donors. The PCR employed 60 Vbeta primers together with 13 Jbeta primers. The method was immunoSEQ multiplex PCR; TCRdb's version includes in-frame clones alone and lacks a portion of them. The sample lists more than 150,000 clones, roughly 87% occurring once. The sequenced sample consisted of PBMCs. These receptors all stem from a man aged 35 to 55 in good health and CMV-seronegative.

The CDR3 reads CASSGWTGRENTEAFF. CDR3 DNA sequence: TGTGCCAGCAGCGGCTGGACTGGGAGGGAGAACACTGAAGCTTTCTTT. The V call is TRBV5-4, the J call TRBJ1-1; D gene uncertain. V lost 4 bases, J lost 1 base, and 17 bases lay in between. This CDR3 region has 16 residues. CDR1 is SGHNT, CDR2 YYREEE, per germline (reference sequence).

This chain joins TRBV7-2 and TRBJ2-7, with 7 nucleotides matching TRBD1. The CDR3 runs to 14 residues. V dropped 0 bases and J dropped 4; count of bases not matched to a gene: 3. The germline CDR1 and CDR2 sequences are SGHTA and FQGNSA. The CDR3 region is CASSLAPQGYEQYF. CDR3 in DNA: TGTGCCAGCAGCTTAGCCCCACAGGGGTACGAGCAGTACTTC. Drawing the rest from reference TRBV7-2 and TRBJ2-7, the complete variable domain is GAGVSQSPSNKVTEKGKDVELRCDPISGHTALYWYRQSLGQGLEFLIYFQGNSAPDKSGLPSDRFSAERTGGSVSTLTIQRTQQEDSAVYLCASSLAPQGYEQYFGPGTRLTVT.

V usage is TRBV6-5 and J usage is TRBJ2-2; 10 bases align to TRBD2. Germline V gives CDR1 MNHEY, CDR2 SVGAGI. The CDR3 consists of 14 residues. V was pared by 7 bases and J by 5 bases, with 4 bases of the junction left unmatched. The CDR3 spells CASTSGGGTGELFF. CDR3 in DNA: TGTGCCAGCACTAGCGGGGGAGGAACCGGGGAGCTGTTTTTT.

The rearrangement links TRBV4-3 to TRBJ2-4; 9 bases line up with TRBD1. In germline, CDR1 is LGHNA, CDR2 YSLEER. The V gene end was trimmed by 1 base and the J gene end by 9 bases; junction bases not matched to a gene: 7. The CDR3 runs to 15 residues. The CDR3 DNA sequence: TGCGCCAGCAGCCAAGTTCACTTGACAGGGGGCATTCAGTACTTC. This codes for CASSQVHLTGGIQYF.

This clone occurred once. V gene TRBV30 combines with J gene TRBJ1-6; weak D call: TRBD1 (6 bases). There are 14 residues in the CDR3. Germline V gene sequence: CDR1 GTSNPN, CDR2 SVGIG (reference sequence). CDR3 sequence (DNA): TGTGCTTCGAATAGGGGGGGCTATAATTCACCCCTCCACTTT. Amino acid sequence: CASNRGGYNSPLHF.

The V gene is TRBV5-6, the J gene TRBJ2-1; no clear D gene. From germline, CDR1 is SGHDT and CDR2 YYEEEE. V was clipped by 1 base and J by 5 bases, with 4 bases between them. The CDR3 consists of 12 residues. The CDR3 loop reads CASSLYDNEQFF. As DNA, the CDR3 is TGTGCCAGCAGCTTGTATGACAATGAGCAGTTCTTC.

This chain uses TRBV4-2 with TRBJ1-1; D is perhaps TRBD1 (5 bases). Trimming cost V 5 bases and J 3 bases, with 22 bases left between them. The V gene's germline CDR1 is LGHNA and CDR2 YNFKEQ. The CDR3 length is 17 residues. CDR3 loop: CASSYGRWAGWDTEAFF. CDR3 in DNA: TGTGCCAGCAGCTACGGAAGGTGGGCAGGGTGGGACACTGAAGCTTTCTTT.

The chain joins TRBV6-6 to TRBJ1-1; D remains ambiguous. This CDR3 has 15 residues. The germline CDR1 and CDR2 sequences are MNHNY and SVGAGI (reference sequence). V lost 4 bases, J lost 3 bases, and 15 bases lay in between. The CDR3 nucleotides are TGTGCCAGCAGTTCCCATTCTTTGGGAGACACTGAAGCTTTCTTT. Protein sequence: CASSSHSLGDTEAFF.

V and J are TRBV27 and TRBJ2-1; 10 positions agree with TRBD2. Germline CDR1 MNHEY, CDR2 SMNVEV (reference sequence). V was pared by 2 bases and J by 8 bases, with 6 bases of the junction left unmatched. The CDR3 totals 15 residues. The CDR3 protein is CASSLLAGAWDEQFF. The CDR3 DNA sequence: TGTGCCAGCAGTTTACTAGCGGGGGCTTGGGATGAGCAGTTCTTC.

This clone has a handful of counts. As DNA, the CDR3 is TGCAGCGTTGTGGAGGTTCTAAATCAGCCCCAGCATTTT. It is translated as CSVVEVLNQPQHF. This chain joins TRBV29-1 and TRBJ1-5; no clear D gene. V lost 4 bases, J lost 4 bases, and 11 bases lay in between. Germline CDR1 reads SQVTM; CDR2 reads ANQGSEA. The CDR3 is 13 amino acids.

V gene TRBV30 combines with J gene TRBJ1-1; D possibly corresponds to TRBD1 (5 bases). Germline V lookup: CDR1 GTSNPN, CDR2 SVGIG (reference sequence). The CDR3 has 15 residues. V gave up 3 bases and J gave up 0 bases, with 14 bases separating them. The DNA for the CDR3 is TGTGCCTGGAGATCAGGGCAGGGAATGAACACTGAAGCTTTCTTT. Its protein product is CAWRSGQGMNTEAFF.

The chain recombines TRBV5-5 with TRBJ1-6; D uncertain. Germline assignment: CDR1 SGHKS and CDR2 YYEKEE (reference sequence). V was clipped by 4 bases and J by 3 bases, with 8 bases between them. The CDR3 has 14 amino acids. The chain's CDR3 is CASSAGYYNSPLHF. The CDR3 nucleotides read TGTGCCAGCAGCGCGGGCTACTATAATTCACCCCTCCACTTT.

The gene calls are TRBV19 and TRBJ2-1; 9 bases match TRBD1. Per the germline V gene, CDR1 is LNHDA and CDR2 is SQIVND (reference sequence). This CDR3 has 15 amino acids. The junction had 10 bases not matched to a gene; V was cut back by 6 bases and J by 7 bases. The CDR3 reads CASRSSTGTGNEQFF. Here the CDR3 DNA reads TGTGCCAGTAGATCTTCAACCGGGACAGGGAATGAGCAGTTCTTC.

This clone was seen once. The chain employs TRBV29-1 and TRBJ2-7, with TRBD2 as a possible D gene (5 bases). The CDR3 spans 14 residues. Germline loops: CDR1 SQVTM, CDR2 ANQGSEA. Trimming removed 1 base from V and 0 bases from J, with 10 bases in between. This CDR3 is CSVEVDFRSYEQYF. CDR3 nucleotide sequence: TGCAGCGTTGAAGTGGACTTCCGCTCCTACGAGCAGTACTTC.

The rearrangement uses TRBV5-1 and TRBJ1-2, with 9 bases aligning to TRBD1. Per germline, CDR1 SGHRS and CDR2 YFSETQ. Trimming at V came to 4 bases and at J to 7 bases, leaving 2 bases not matched to a gene. This CDR3 is built from 12 residues. CDR3 DNA sequence: TGCGCCAGCAGCGGGGACAGGGTTGGCTACACCTTC. Protein: CASSGDRVGYTF.

In DNA, the CDR3 is TGTGCCAGCAGCTTAGAGCGAGCGGGAGGGCACGAGCAGTACTTC. Amino acid sequence: CASSLERAGGHEQYF. This chain uses TRBV7-2 with TRBJ2-7, with 10 bases that match TRBD2. The junction had 5 bases not matched to a gene; V was cut back by 1 base and J by 5 bases. Germline CDR1 SGHTA, CDR2 FQGNSA. The CDR3 spans 15 residues.

CDR3 nucleotide sequence: TGTGCCAGCAGCCCGGACTCGCCAAGTACTGAAGCTTTCTTT. This translates into CASSPDSPSTEAFF. This sequence joins TRBV11-1 and TRBJ1-1; no clear D. The germline gives CDR1 SGHAT, CDR2 FQDESV (reference sequence). The germline V and J ends were trimmed by 5 bases and 5 bases, with 15 bases remaining between them. This CDR3 is 14 amino acids long.

This clone showed up just a few times. V gene TRBV7-8 combines with J gene TRBJ1-6; D may be TRBD1 (6 bases). Trimming shortened V by 4 bases and J by 14 bases, and 18 bases separated the two germline ends. The CDR3 sequence is 14 residues long. Germline values: CDR1 SGHVS, CDR2 FQNEAQ. In DNA form, the CDR3 reads TGTGCCAGCAGCTCGGGACACCCGGTTCGGGCCCTCCACTTT. Translating it yields CASSSGHPVRALHF.

The chain uses TRBV28 and TRBJ2-4, with D tentatively TRBD1 (5 bases). V was trimmed by 4 bases and J by 1 base, leaving 14 bases between them. The CDR3 loop spans 16 amino acids. The germline CDR1 and CDR2 sequences are MDHEN and SYDVKM. The CDR3 sequence: CASSSLGKGAKNIQYF. The DNA for the CDR3 is TGTGCCAGCAGTTCCCTAGGGAAGGGGGCCAAAAACATTCAGTACTTC. The complete variable domain, with remaining parts taken from reference TRBV28 and TRBJ2-4, reads DVKVTQSSRYLVKRTGEKVFLECVQDMDHENMFWYRQDPGLGLRLIYFSYDVKMKEKGDIPEGYSVSREKKERFSLILESASTNQTSMYLCASSSLGKGAKNIQYFGAGTRLSVL.

The rearrangement uses TRBV28 and TRBJ2-2; D might be TRBD1 (8 bases). This CDR3 spans 17 amino acids. V lost 6 bases and J lost 4, with 21 bases in between. The germline V gene encodes CDR1 MDHEN and CDR2 SYDVKM. The CDR3 DNA follows: TGTGCCAGCAGCCCGGGGACTATGACAGGGGTCACCGGGGAGCTGTTTTTT. It is translated as CASSPGTMTGVTGELFF. Full variable domain (remainder filled in from reference TRBV28 and TRBJ2-2): DVKVTQSSRYLVKRTGEKVFLECVQDMDHENMFWYRQDPGLGLRLIYFSYDVKMKEKGDIPEGYSVSREKKERFSLILESASTNQTSMYLCASSPGTMTGVTGELFFGEGSRLTVL.